This T cell receptor beta chain stems from a study of blood T cells in healthy people across ages. Each sample yielded at least 5 micrograms of PBMC total RNA. As concerns this clonotype: Antigen unknown.

Study results and limitations: In long-lived donors, naive CD4+ cell counts and diversity exceeded those of aged donors.

Together with a sample-barcoded 5' primer, a J-beta primer mix was included in a second PCR lasting about 7 to 11 cycles. TCRdb itself ran the 5' RACE reads through MiXCR, one entry per CDR3 protein. The sample lists roughly 1.5 million distinct CDR3 sequences; 35% to 45% were seen once. The source is a woman between 18 and 29 years old in good health. Sequencing input: blood.

Here the CDR3 DNA reads TGCAGTGCTGGACAGGGACCTCAGAACTATGGCTACACCTTC. This sequence encodes CSAGQGPQNYGYTF. V usage is TRBV20-1 and J usage is TRBJ1-2; TRBD1 agrees at 8 bases. The CDR3 consists of 14 residues. The V segment lost 5 bases and the J segment 2 bases; nucleotides outside the gene matches: 7. Germline V gene lookup returns CDR1 DFQATT and CDR2 SNEGSKA (reference sequence).